This T cell receptor (beta chain) was documented in a study of blood T cell repertoires in COVID-19. At the level of the study: Donors in the United States, Italy and Spain gave samples during acute or convalescent COVID-19. The cDNA or gDNA used as material had been derived from T cells, B-cell-depleted T cells, or PBMCs.

This clone has only one observation. As handled by the study authors: Nucleated cell counts were estimated from reference gene primer amplification. This table comes from immunoSEQ multiplex PCR, and its TCRdb copy is limited to in-frame clones, with some not included. V and J calls and clone size are copied from that table; D and trimming were computed from the DNA. This table holds 95,000 to 130,000 clones, less than 95% found once. The ends were cut back, 0 bases at V and 1 base at J, with 7 bases in the middle. The CDR3 totals 15 residues. Germline V gives CDR1 SGHDT, CDR2 YYEEEE. Sequencing was done on a sample of peripheral blood. J is TRBJ2-2 and V is TRBV5-6; no definite D call. The source is a human donor with active COVID-19. The donor label of this sample is uncertain. The CDR3, as DNA: TGTGCCAGCAGCTTGGTCCCCGGGAACACCGGGGAGCTGTTTTTT. It translates to CASSLVPGNTGELFF.